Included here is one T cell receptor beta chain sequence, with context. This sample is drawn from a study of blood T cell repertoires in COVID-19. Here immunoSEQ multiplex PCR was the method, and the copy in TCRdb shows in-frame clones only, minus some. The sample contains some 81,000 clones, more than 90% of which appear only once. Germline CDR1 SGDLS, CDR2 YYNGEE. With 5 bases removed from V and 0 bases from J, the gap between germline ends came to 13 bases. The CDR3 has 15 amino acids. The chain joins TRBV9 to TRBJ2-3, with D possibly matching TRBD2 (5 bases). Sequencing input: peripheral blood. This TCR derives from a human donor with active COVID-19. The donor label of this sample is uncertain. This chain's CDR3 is CASRNERTSTDTQYF. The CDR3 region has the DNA TGTGCCAGCAGGAACGAGCGGACTAGCACAGATACGCAGTATTTT.